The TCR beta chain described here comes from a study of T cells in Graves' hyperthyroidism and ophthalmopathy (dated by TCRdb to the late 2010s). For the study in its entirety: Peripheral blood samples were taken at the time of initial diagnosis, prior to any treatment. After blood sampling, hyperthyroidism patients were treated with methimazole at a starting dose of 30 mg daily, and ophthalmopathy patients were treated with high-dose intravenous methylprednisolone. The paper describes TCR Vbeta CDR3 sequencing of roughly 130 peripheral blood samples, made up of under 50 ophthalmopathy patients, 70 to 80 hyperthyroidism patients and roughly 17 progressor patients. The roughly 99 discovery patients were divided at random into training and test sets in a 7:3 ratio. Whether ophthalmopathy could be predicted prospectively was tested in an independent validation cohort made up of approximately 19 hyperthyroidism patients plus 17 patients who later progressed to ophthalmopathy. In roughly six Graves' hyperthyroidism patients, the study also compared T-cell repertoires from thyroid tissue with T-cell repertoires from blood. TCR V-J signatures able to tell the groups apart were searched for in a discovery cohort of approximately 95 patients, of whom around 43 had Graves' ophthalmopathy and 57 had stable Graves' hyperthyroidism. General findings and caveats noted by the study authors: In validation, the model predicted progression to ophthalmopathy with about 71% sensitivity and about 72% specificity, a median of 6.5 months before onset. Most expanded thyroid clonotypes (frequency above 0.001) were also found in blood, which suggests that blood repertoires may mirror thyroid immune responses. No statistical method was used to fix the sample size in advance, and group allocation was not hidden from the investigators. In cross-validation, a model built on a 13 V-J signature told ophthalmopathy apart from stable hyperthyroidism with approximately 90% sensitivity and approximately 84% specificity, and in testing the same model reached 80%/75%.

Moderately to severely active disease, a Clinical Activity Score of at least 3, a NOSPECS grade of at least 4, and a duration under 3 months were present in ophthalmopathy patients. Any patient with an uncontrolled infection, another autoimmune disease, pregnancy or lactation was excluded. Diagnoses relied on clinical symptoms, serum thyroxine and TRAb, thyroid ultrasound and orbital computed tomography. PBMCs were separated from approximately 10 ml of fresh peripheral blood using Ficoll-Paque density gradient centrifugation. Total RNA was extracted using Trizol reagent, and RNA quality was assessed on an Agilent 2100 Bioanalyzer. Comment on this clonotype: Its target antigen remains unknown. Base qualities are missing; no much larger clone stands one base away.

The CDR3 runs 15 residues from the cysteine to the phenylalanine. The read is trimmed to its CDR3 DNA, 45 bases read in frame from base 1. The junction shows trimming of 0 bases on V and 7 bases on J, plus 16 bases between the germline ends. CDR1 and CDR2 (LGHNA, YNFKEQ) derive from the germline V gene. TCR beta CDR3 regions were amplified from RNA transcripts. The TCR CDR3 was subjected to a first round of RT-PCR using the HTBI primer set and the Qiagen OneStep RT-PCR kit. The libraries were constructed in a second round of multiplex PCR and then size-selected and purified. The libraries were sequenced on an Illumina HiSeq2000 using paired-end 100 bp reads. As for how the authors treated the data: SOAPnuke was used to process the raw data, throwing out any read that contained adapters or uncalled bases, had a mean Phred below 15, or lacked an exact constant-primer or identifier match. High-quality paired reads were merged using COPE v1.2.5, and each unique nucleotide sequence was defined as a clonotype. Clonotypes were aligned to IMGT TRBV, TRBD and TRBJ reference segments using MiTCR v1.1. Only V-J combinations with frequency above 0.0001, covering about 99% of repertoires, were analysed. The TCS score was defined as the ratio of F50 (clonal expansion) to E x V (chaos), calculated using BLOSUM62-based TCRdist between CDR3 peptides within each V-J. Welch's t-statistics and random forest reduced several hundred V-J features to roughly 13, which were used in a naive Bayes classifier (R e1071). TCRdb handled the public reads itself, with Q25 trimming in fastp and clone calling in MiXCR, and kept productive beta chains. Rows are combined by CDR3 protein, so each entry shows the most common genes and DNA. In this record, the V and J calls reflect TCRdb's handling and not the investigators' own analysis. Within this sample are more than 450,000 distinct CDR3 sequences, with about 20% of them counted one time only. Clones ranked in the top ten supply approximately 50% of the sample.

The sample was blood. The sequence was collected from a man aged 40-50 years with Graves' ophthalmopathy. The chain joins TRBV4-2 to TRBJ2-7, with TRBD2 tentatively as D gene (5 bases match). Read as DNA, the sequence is TGTGCCAGCAGCCAAGAAGGGTCCATAAGGAGGGAGCAGTACTTC. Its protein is CASSQEGSIRREQYF.